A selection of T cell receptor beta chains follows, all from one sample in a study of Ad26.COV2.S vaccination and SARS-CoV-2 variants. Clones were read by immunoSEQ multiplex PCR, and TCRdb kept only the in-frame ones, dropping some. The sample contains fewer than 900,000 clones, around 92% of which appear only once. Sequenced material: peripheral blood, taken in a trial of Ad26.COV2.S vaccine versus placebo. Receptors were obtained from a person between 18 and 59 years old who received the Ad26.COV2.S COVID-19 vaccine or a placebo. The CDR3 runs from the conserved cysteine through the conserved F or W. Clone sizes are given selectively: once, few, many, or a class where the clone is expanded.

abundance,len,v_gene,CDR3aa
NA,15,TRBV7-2,CASSLTGQGSYEQYF
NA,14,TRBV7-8,CASSLVGGNQPQHF
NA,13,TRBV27,CASSLQGNQPQHF
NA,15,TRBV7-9,CASSRRVAGGTEAFF
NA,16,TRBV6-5,CASSYSRFGGATEAFF
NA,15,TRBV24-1,CATSARAGLTDTQYF
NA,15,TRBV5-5,CASSLTGRADYGYTF
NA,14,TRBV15,CATSRDKVLGEQYF
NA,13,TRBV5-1,CASSLDLNSPDTF
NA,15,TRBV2,CASRIGGGLGDTQYF
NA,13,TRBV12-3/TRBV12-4,CASTGHEADTQYF
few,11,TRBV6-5,CASSTWGEQYF
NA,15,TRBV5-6,CASSLNPGGNYGYTF
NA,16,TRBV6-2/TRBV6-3,CASSWVRGTGVPEAFF
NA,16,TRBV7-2,CASSRDSNKDNYGYTF
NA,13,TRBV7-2,CASSLHASGELFF
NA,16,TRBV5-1,CASSLGNSGGANEQFF
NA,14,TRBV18,CASSPEQGFYEQYF
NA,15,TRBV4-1,CASSQGMAGSYEQYF
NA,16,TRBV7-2,CASSPWGAGSQETQYF
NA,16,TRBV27,CASSLGDRDRVTEAFF
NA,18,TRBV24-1,CATTRVRARIDPIETQYF
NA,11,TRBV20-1,CSAARRLEQYF
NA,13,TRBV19,CASSTWDTGEAFF
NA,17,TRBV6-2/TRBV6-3,CASSYSDRGTLRETQYF
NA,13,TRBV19,CASIGGWDQPQHF
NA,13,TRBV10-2,CASSPQPGYEQYF
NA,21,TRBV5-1,CASSRGPNGQVISSSYNEQFF
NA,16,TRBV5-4,CASSLGGTPNTGELFF
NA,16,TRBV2,CASSAGSTGFNQPQHF
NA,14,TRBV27,CASRRGEDNSPLHF
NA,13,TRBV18,CASSDRVGETQYF
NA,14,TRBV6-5,CASSRTGDRETQYF
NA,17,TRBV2,CASSDGGPGGYNQPQHF
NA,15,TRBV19,CASSSGAPHTGELFF
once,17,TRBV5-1,CASSLVGAGANTGELFF
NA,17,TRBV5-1,CASSGLAGGLSTDTQYF
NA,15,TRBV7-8,CASSPGGPLSTEAFF
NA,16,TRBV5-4,CASSPPGQANTGELFF
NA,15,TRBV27,CASSSLAGELGTQYF
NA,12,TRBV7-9,CASSLRTGTGFF
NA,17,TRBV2,CASSESPGQGLRSPLHF
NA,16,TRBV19,CASSMGGTDGNSPLHF
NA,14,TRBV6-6,CAAGGRSSYNEQFF
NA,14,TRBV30,CAWSEASGPYEQYF
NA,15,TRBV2,CASTLGRADTGELFF
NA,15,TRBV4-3,CASSQDGGGGTEAFF
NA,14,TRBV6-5,CASSNRALNEKLFF
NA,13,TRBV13,CASSLHGADEQYF
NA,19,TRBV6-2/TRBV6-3,CASSYSKAGTGRGNQPQHF
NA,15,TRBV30,CAWSPLLTGGTEAFF
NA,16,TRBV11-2,CASSARLAGNQETQYF
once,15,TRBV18,CASSPGGRTRGGQYF
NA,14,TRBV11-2,CASSLGTTAYEQYF